The 32 T cell receptor beta chains listed next were all sequenced from one sample in a study of identical twins. TCRdb analysed the 5' RACE reads with MiXCR anew, one entry per CDR3 protein. The sample carries nearly 650,000 distinct CDR3 sequences, about 7% recorded once. The same sample was also studied in work on yellow fever vaccine responses in identical twins.

Specimen: PBMCs. The origin of the receptors is a woman aged 18-35 years in good health.

This clonotype was seen more than once but under ten times. The chain has TRBV27 and TRBJ1-5; weak D call: TRBD1 (6 bases). V lost 7 bases, J lost 2 bases, and 12 bases lay in between. This CDR3 comprises 14 residues. Germline CDR1 reads MNHEY; CDR2 reads SMNVEV (reference sequence). CDR3 amino acids: CASKQGGGNQPQHF. CDR3 DNA: TGTGCCAGCAAACAGGGTGGTGGCAATCAGCCCCAGCATTTT.

The chain employs TRBV5-1 and TRBJ2-7; 11 nucleotides match TRBD1. The CDR3 contains 17 residues. V lost 3 bases and J lost 2; bases outside the gene matches: 10. Germline V lookup: CDR1 SGHRS, CDR2 YFSETQ. DNA for the CDR3: TGCGCCAGCAGCTCGGTTGGGCCGGGACAGGGGGCCTACGAGCAGTACTTC. Translated, it gives CASSSVGPGQGAYEQYF.

The CDR3 loop is CASSVTGTSEVGQYF. In nucleotides, the CDR3 is TGTGCCAGCAGCGTCACGGGGACTAGCGAGGTGGGGCAGTACTTC. J is TRBJ2-7 and V is TRBV9; TRBD2 matches 10 bases. This CDR3 contains 15 residues. J was trimmed by 9 bases and V by 2 bases; bases with no gene match: 11. The V gene's germline CDR1 is SGDLS and CDR2 YYNGEE.

This clonotype appeared a few times. J is TRBJ1-2 and V is TRBV12-3 or TRBV12-4; D unresolved. Trimming removed 6 bases at V and 2 bases at J, with 19 bases between. The CDR3 extends over 16 amino acids. This CDR3 is CASSLVRRQVNYGYTF. CDR3 in DNA: TGTGCCAGCAGCCTAGTCAGGCGGCAGGTGAACTATGGCTACACCTTC.

The V and J genes are TRBV2 and TRBJ2-1; D tentatively fits TRBD1 or TRBD2 (5 bases each). CDR1 is SNHLY and CDR2 is FYNNEI in the germline V gene. CDR3 size: 14 residues. Trimming left V 7 bases short and J 2 bases short, with 12 bases between. The CDR3 sequence is CASKGTGPYNEQFF. The CDR3 coding sequence is TGTGCCAGCAAGGGAACGGGGCCCTACAATGAGCAGTTCTTC.

There are a few counts of this clonotype. This chain connects TRBV7-3 to TRBJ2-1, with 10 bases lining up with TRBD2. V shed 3 bases and J 9 bases; nucleotides not matched to a gene: 11. Germline loops: CDR1 SGHTA, CDR2 FQGTGA. CDR3 size: 16 residues. The CDR3, as DNA: TGTGCCAGCAGCTTGCAAGCGGGAGGGCCCCAGGGTGAGCAGTTCTTC. Protein: CASSLQAGGPQGEQFF.

This sequence joins TRBV6-1 and TRBJ1-6; D call uncertain. Germline CDR1 reads MNHNS; CDR2 reads SASEGT. V was clipped by 6 bases and J by 7 bases, with 13 bases between them. This CDR3 comprises 14 residues. DNA of the CDR3: TGTGCCAGCAGCCTCGGGTGGGAGAATTCACCCCTCCACTTT. As protein: CASSLGWENSPLHF.

For the CDR3, the DNA is TGTGCCAGCAGCACAGAATCAAACGGCGAGCAGTACTTC. Protein: CASSTESNGEQYF. The genes are TRBV7-9 and TRBJ2-7; no definite D call. With 5 bases removed from V and 6 bases from J, the gap between germline ends came to 14 bases. Germline V gives CDR1 SEHNR, CDR2 FQNEAQ (reference sequence). The CDR3 sequence is 13 residues long.

This clonotype appeared a few times. This chain links TRBV28 with TRBJ2-1, with D perhaps matching TRBD1 (6 bases). The length of the CDR3 is 15 residues. CDR1 MDHEN and CDR2 SYDVKM come from the germline V gene. V lost 10 bases and J 3 bases, leaving 19 bases between the germline ends. The CDR3, as DNA: TGTGCCACTAAAAACAGGGTAATCCTCTACAATGAGCAGTTCTTC. Its protein product is CATKNRVILYNEQFF.

This clonotype has ten or more counts. The rearrangement joins TRBV12-3 or TRBV12-4 to TRBJ2-1, with 11 bases aligning to TRBD2. V shed 8 bases and J 3 bases; nucleotides not matched to a gene: 9. The CDR3 runs to 16 residues. The CDR3 nucleotides read TGTGCCAGCCTACCGGGACTAGCGGAATTCTACAATGAGCAGTTCTTC. Translation gives CASLPGLAEFYNEQFF.

The CDR3: CSARLASGLRETQYF. CDR3 in DNA: TGCAGTGCTCGGTTGGCGTCGGGCCTCCGGGAGACCCAGTACTTC. The chain employs TRBV20-1 and TRBJ2-5, with no clear D. The germline V gene encodes CDR1 DFQATT and CDR2 SNEGSKA (reference sequence). The length of the CDR3 is 15 residues. V shed 5 bases and J shed 5 bases, with 21 bases lying between them.

The rearrangement joins TRBV24-1 to TRBJ2-1, with D hard to call. The CDR3 is made up of 13 amino acids. The ends were cut back, 5 bases at V and 5 bases at J, with 9 bases in the middle. Germline V CDR1 and CDR2: KGHDR, SFDVKD. For the CDR3, the DNA is TGTGCCACCAGTGCGAGGTATAACAATGAGCAGTTCTTC. Its protein product is CATSARYNNEQFF.

This clonotype came up many times. The chain recombines TRBV6-4 with TRBJ2-1; D may match TRBD1 or TRBD2 (5 bases each). The V and J ends lost 0 bases and 5 bases respectively, with 5 bases between them. The germline gives CDR1 MRHNA, CDR2 SNTAGT. The CDR3 is 13 amino acids. This CDR3 reads CASSDSGHNEQFF. As DNA, the CDR3 is TGTGCCAGCAGTGACTCGGGACACAATGAGCAGTTCTTC.

This clonotype was observed at least ten times. The chain couples TRBV5-1 to TRBJ2-6; D uncertain. The CDR3 is 16 amino acids. Trimming cost V 0 bases and J 0 bases, with 7 bases left between them. Germline-derived CDR1 and CDR2 are SGHRS and YFSETQ. The CDR3 sequence is CASSLGHFSGANVLTF. The CDR3 DNA reads as TGCGCCAGCAGCTTGGGCCACTTCTCTGGGGCCAACGTCCTGACTTTC.

This clonotype showed up just a few times. The chain carries TRBV28 and TRBJ1-4, with TRBD1 matching over 8 bases. This CDR3 is 16 amino acids long. With 6 bases clipped from V and 3 bases from J, the junction kept 9 bases outside the gene matches. The germline gives CDR1 MDHEN, CDR2 SYDVKM. DNA of the CDR3: TGTGCCAGCAGAACAGCTGGACAGGGCCCTAATGAAAAACTGTTTTTT. The encoded protein is CASRTAGQGPNEKLFF.

This clonotype was observed a few times. The chain carries TRBV20-1 and TRBJ1-6; D is uncertain. The V gene's germline CDR1 is DFQATT and CDR2 SNEGSKA (reference sequence). The CDR3 covers 15 residues. V lost 2 bases and J lost 0, with 8 bases in between. The CDR3 DNA reads as TGCAGTGCTAGATCGGGGAGCTCCTATAATTCACCCCTCCACTTT. It encodes CSARSGSSYNSPLHF.

This clonotype was seen only a few times. The V and J genes are TRBV9 and TRBJ2-2, with D possibly matching TRBD2 (6 bases). This CDR3 comprises 14 residues. Between the trimmed V and J ends, which lost 5 bases and 5 bases, there was a span of 13 bases. Germline V gene lookup returns CDR1 SGDLS and CDR2 YYNGEE. CDR3 nucleotide sequence: TGTGCCAGCAGGGCTCCGGGGGAAACCGGGGAGCTGTTTTTT. Amino acid sequence: CASRAPGETGELFF.

Only a few counts were recorded for this clonotype. The rearrangement links TRBV11-2 to TRBJ2-1; unclear D gene. CDR1 and CDR2 (germline): SGHAT, FQNNGV. The CDR3 length is 14 residues. V was cut by 11 bases and J by 0 bases, with 14 bases left in between. The CDR3 loop is CAAQPENSYNEQFF. CDR3 DNA sequence: TGTGCCGCCCAGCCGGAAAACTCCTACAATGAGCAGTTCTTC.

This clonotype was picked up a small number of times. V and J are TRBV28 and TRBJ1-4; TRBD1 matches 7 bases. Trimming removed 6 bases from V and 3 bases from J; junction bases left unmatched: 7. This CDR3 has 15 residues. CDR1 MDHEN and CDR2 SYDVKM come from the germline V gene. The CDR3 DNA reads as TGTGCCAGCAGCCCACAGGGGAGGTCTAATGAAAAACTGTTTTTT. Its protein product is CASSPQGRSNEKLFF.

The chain employs TRBV27 and TRBJ2-7, with TRBD1 as a possible D gene (9 bases). Per the germline V gene, CDR1 is MNHEY and CDR2 is SMNVEV (reference sequence). The CDR3 consists of 16 residues. Trimming stripped 1 base from V and 7 bases from J, with 20 bases between. CDR3 nucleotides: TGTGCCAGCAGTTTATACCCGGGACAGGGCGGGAGGGAGCAGTACTTC. Translation gives CASSLYPGQGGREQYF.

This rearrangement joins TRBV7-2 to TRBJ2-3, with TRBD1 as a possible D gene (5 bases). Between the trimmed V and J ends, which lost 5 bases and 4 bases, there was a span of 13 bases. Germline lookup yields CDR1 SGHTA and CDR2 FQGNSA. The CDR3 contains 14 residues. The CDR3 sequence is CASSLLGRPDTQYF. The CDR3, as DNA: TGTGCCAGCAGCCTCCTGGGGCGCCCAGATACGCAGTATTTT.

This chain links TRBV20-1 with TRBJ1-2; D ambiguous. From germline, CDR1 is DFQATT and CDR2 SNEGSKA (reference sequence). There are 12 residues in the CDR3. V lost 2 bases and J lost 2, with 6 bases in between. The CDR3 DNA sequence: TGCAGTGCTAGAAAGTCGAACTATGGCTACACCTTC. It translates to CSARKSNYGYTF.

This clonotype was observed a few times. V gene TRBV25-1 combines with J gene TRBJ2-6; D remains unclear. V dropped 5 bases and J dropped 0 bases, with 8 bases sitting between them. The CDR3 contains 15 residues. Germline CDR1 reads MGHDK; CDR2 reads SYGVNS. The DNA of the CDR3 is TGTGCCAGCAGTCAATGGTTCTCTGGGGCCAACGTCCTGACTTTC. Translated, it gives CASSQWFSGANVLTF.

This clonotype was observed many times. The chain recombines TRBV5-1 with TRBJ2-3, with D perhaps TRBD1 or TRBD2 (5 bases each). Germline V lookup: CDR1 SGHRS, CDR2 YFSETQ. This CDR3 contains 14 residues. V dropped 0 bases and J dropped 2 bases, with 7 bases sitting between them. CDR3 in DNA: TGCGCCAGCAGCTTGGAGGGGACCACAGATACGCAGTATTTT. It translates to CASSLEGTTDTQYF.

The chain links TRBV11-2 to TRBJ2-3; 11 positions agree with TRBD2. CDR3 size: 16 residues. Germline values: CDR1 SGHAT, CDR2 FQNNGV. After removal of 6 bases from V and 1 base from J, the junction contained 6 bases not matched to a gene. CDR3 residues: CASRTTSGGGTDTQYF. The CDR3 nucleotides read TGTGCCAGCAGGACAACTAGCGGGGGAGGCACAGATACGCAGTATTTT.

There are many counts of this clonotype. The V call is TRBV2, the J call TRBJ2-1; no firm D call. The germline V gene has CDR1 SNHLY and CDR2 FYNNEI. The ends were cut back, 6 bases at V and 8 bases at J, with 11 bases in the middle. The CDR3 sequence is 12 residues long. The CDR3 bases are TGTGCCAGCAGAACACACGGCTATGAGCAGTTCTTC. Amino acid sequence: CASRTHGYEQFF.

CDR3 DNA sequence: TGCAGTGCTAGCGACCAAACAGGGGGCCTCCCAGATACGCAGTATTTT. Protein product: CSASDQTGGLPDTQYF. The chain couples TRBV20-1 to TRBJ2-3; TRBD1 matches at 9 bases. Germline V lookup: CDR1 DFQATT, CDR2 SNEGSKA (reference sequence). CDR3 length: 16 amino acids. V was clipped by 3 bases and J by 4 bases; unmatched bases: 11.

This clonotype was seen at least ten times. The V and J genes are TRBV3-1 and TRBJ1-2; D possibly corresponds to TRBD1 (6 bases). The CDR3 extends over 12 amino acids. Between the trimmed V and J ends, which lost 1 base and 8 bases, there was a span of 8 bases. The germline gives CDR1 LGHDT, CDR2 YNNKEL (reference sequence). CDR3 coding DNA: TGTGCCAGCAGCCAAGCTACAGGGGGCTACACCTTC. Translation gives CASSQATGGYTF.

The rearrangement links TRBV5-1 to TRBJ2-1; 8 bases map to TRBD2. V shed 1 base, J shed 3 bases, and the junction held 3 bases outside the gene matches. Germline loops: CDR1 SGHRS, CDR2 YFSETQ. This CDR3 region has 15 residues. CDR3: CASSLSLADYNEQFF. The DNA for the CDR3 is TGCGCCAGCAGCTTGTCACTAGCGGACTACAATGAGCAGTTCTTC.

This clonotype turned up a few times. This chain joins TRBV5-1 and TRBJ1-1; TRBD1 matches at 7 bases. This CDR3 is built from 15 residues. Germline CDR1 reads SGHRS; CDR2 reads YFSETQ. V was pared by 4 bases and J by 3 bases, with 9 bases of the junction left unmatched. The DNA for the CDR3 is TGCGCCAGCAGCCCTATAAAACAGGGGCACACTGAAGCTTTCTTT. This codes for CASSPIKQGHTEAFF.

This clonotype was picked up many times. V usage is TRBV29-1 and J usage is TRBJ1-1; maybe TRBD1 (5 bases). This CDR3 spans 12 amino acids. In germline, CDR1 is SQVTM, CDR2 ANQGSEA. The V end lost 4 bases, the J end lost 3 bases, and 9 bases lay between the germline ends. This CDR3 is CSVVGDYTEAFF. The CDR3 bases are TGCAGCGTTGTAGGGGATTACACTGAAGCTTTCTTT.

This clonotype was picked up many times. This chain links TRBV5-1 with TRBJ2-1; TRBD1 aligns across 8 bases. Germline loops: CDR1 SGHRS, CDR2 YFSETQ. The CDR3 length is 18 residues. J lost 8 bases, V lost 1 base, and 17 bases had no gene match. CDR3 region: CASSLRGTGLSKEDEQFF. As DNA, the CDR3 is TGCGCCAGCAGCTTGAGAGGGACAGGATTATCCAAAGAGGATGAGCAGTTCTTC.